The 20 T cell receptor beta chains given below trace back to one sample, sequenced in a study of OX40 agonist ivuxolimab in advanced cancers. Here immunoSEQ multiplex PCR was the method, and the copy in TCRdb shows in-frame clones only, minus some. The sample lists tens of thousands of clones, about nine tenths seen once, with 0.55% to 0.65% in the top ten. The starting material was CD4+ or CD8+ T cells sorted from blood, obtained in a trial of the OX40 agonist ivuxolimab. The receptors originated from an adult with an advanced solid tumor such as melanoma, head and neck, liver or kidney cancer.

The chain is built from TRBV5-4 and TRBJ1-2; D is unresolved. V lost 4 bases to trimming and J lost 5 bases, with 9 bases between them. CDR1 is SGHNT and CDR2 is YYREEE in the germline V gene (reference sequence). The CDR3 is 12 residues long. The CDR3 reads CASSPDRYGYTF. CDR3 in DNA: TGTGCCAGCAGCCCAGACCGTTATGGCTACACCTTC. Together with reference TRBV5-4 and TRBJ1-2, the CDR3 gives the full variable domain: ETGVTQSPTHLIKTRGQQVTLRCSSQSGHNTVSWYQQALGQGPQFIFQYYREEENGRGNFPPRFSGLQFPNYSSELNVNALELDDSALYLCASSPDRYGYTFGSGTRLTVV.

This clone was seen only once. The CDR3 is CASRNLASEQFF. CDR3 nucleotide sequence: TGTGCCAGCAGGAATCTAGCGAGTGAGCAGTTCTTC. The chain is built from TRBV28 and TRBJ2-1; perhaps TRBD2 as D (6 bases). Trimming cost V 6 bases and J 9 bases, with 12 bases left between them. CDR3 length: 12 amino acids. Per germline, CDR1 MDHEN and CDR2 SYDVKM.

This clone was seen a single time. This chain uses TRBV7-3 with TRBJ2-3; D not resolved. CDR1 is SGHTA, CDR2 FQGTGA, per germline. This CDR3 is 14 amino acids long. Trimming shortened V by 5 bases and J by 4 bases, and 13 bases separated the two germline ends. The CDR3 DNA reads as TGTGCCAGCAGCGTCCGGCACCCGCCAGATACGCAGTATTTT. Residues: CASSVRHPPDTQYF.

The chain combines TRBV29-1 with TRBJ2-5, with D possibly TRBD1 on 5 matching bases. In germline, CDR1 is SQVTM, CDR2 ANQGSEA. The CDR3 is made up of 13 amino acids. V lost 1 base, J lost 2 bases, and 8 bases lay in between. CDR3 sequence reads: CSVEGRVQETQYF. CDR3 DNA sequence: TGCAGCGTTGAAGGCAGGGTGCAAGAGACCCAGTACTTC.

The chain couples TRBV28 to TRBJ1-2, with no clear D. CDR3 size: 12 residues. Trimming left V 6 bases short and J 7 bases short, with 12 bases between. Germline V gene sequence: CDR1 MDHEN, CDR2 SYDVKM. The CDR3 protein is CASRSVGSGYTF. The CDR3 coding sequence is TGTGCCAGCAGATCTGTGGGTTCTGGCTACACCTTC.

This chain joins TRBV30 and TRBJ1-2; perhaps TRBD1 as D (6 bases). CDR1 and CDR2 (germline): GTSNPN, SVGIG (reference sequence). The CDR3 sequence is 13 residues long. V lost 8 bases and J 4 bases, leaving 17 bases between the germline ends. The CDR3 sequence: CAGRGGDGYGYTF. For the CDR3, the DNA is TGTGCCGGCAGGGGCGGGGATGGCTATGGCTACACCTTC.

The chain carries TRBV13 and TRBJ2-7, with 8 bases lining up with TRBD2. The germline V gene has CDR1 PRHDT and CDR2 FYEKMQ (reference sequence). V shed 4 bases and J 5 bases; nucleotides not matched to a gene: 10. The CDR3 totals 15 residues. CDR3: CASSSPAGAPHEQYF. In DNA, the CDR3 is TGTGCCAGCAGCTCCCCAGCGGGAGCTCCCCACGAGCAGTACTTC.

V usage is TRBV19 and J usage is TRBJ2-7; 9 nucleotides match TRBD1. In germline, CDR1 is LNHDA, CDR2 SQIVND (reference sequence). Germline trimming cut 7 bases from V and 0 bases from J; bases unmatched to any gene: 4. The CDR3 is 14 amino acids. CDR3 DNA: TGTGCCAGTACAACGACAGGGGGCTCCTACGAGCAGTACTTC. It specifies CASTTTGGSYEQYF.

The count of this clone is one. V is TRBV29-1 and J is TRBJ2-3; D ambiguous. The CDR3 length is 14 residues. The V and J ends lost 2 bases and 2 bases respectively, with 11 bases between them. Per the germline V gene, CDR1 is SQVTM and CDR2 is ANQGSEA. CDR3 in amino acids: CSVEKVTLTDTQYF. The DNA of the CDR3 is TGCAGCGTTGAAAAGGTCACCCTCACAGATACGCAGTATTTT.

J is TRBJ1-5 and V is TRBV7-8, with D possibly TRBD1 on 5 matching bases. This CDR3 spans 14 amino acids. V gave up 4 bases and J gave up 2 bases, with 9 bases separating them. CDR1 SGHVS and CDR2 FQNEAQ come from the germline V gene. CDR3 coding DNA: TGTGCCAGCAGCTCCTCGGGGGGCAATCAGCCCCAGCATTTT. It is translated as CASSSSGGNQPQHF.

The chain links TRBV30 to TRBJ2-5, with 7 bases aligning to TRBD2. The CDR3 consists of 13 residues. The ends lost 2 bases at V and 1 base at J; junction bases unmatched: 1. The germline gives CDR1 GTSNPN, CDR2 SVGIG (reference sequence). CDR3 in amino acids: CAWSRTSQETQYF. The CDR3, as DNA: TGTGCCTGGAGTAGGACTAGCCAAGAGACCCAGTACTTC.

With regard to this clone: Distinct nucleotide sequences in the sample also encode this CDR3. This chain uses TRBV4-2 with TRBJ2-3, with TRBD1 matching 11 bases. Per the germline V gene, CDR1 is LGHNA and CDR2 is YNFKEQ. V gave up 0 bases and J gave up 1 base; unmatched junction bases: 3. The CDR3 sequence is 17 residues long. The CDR3 is CASSQDLGQGGTDTQYF. The CDR3 nucleotides read TGTGCCAGCAGCCAAGATCTGGGACAGGGGGGCACAGATACGCAGTATTTT.

CDR3 bases: TGTGCCAGCAGCTTGGCGGGGAGCGGGACAGGGATAACTAATGAAAAACTGTTTTTT. Translation gives CASSLAGSGTGITNEKLFF. The V call is TRBV5-4, the J call TRBJ1-4, with 9 bases matching TRBD1. Germline V lookup: CDR1 SGHNT, CDR2 YYREEE (reference sequence). Losses at the gene ends were 0 bases for V and 1 base for J; bases not matched to a gene: 10. The CDR3 extends over 19 amino acids.

This chain links TRBV30 with TRBJ1-1; no clear D. Deletions cut 5 bases from V and 0 bases from J, with 10 bases between. Looked up from germline, CDR1 is GTSNPN and CDR2 is SVGIG (reference sequence). CDR3 length equals 13 residues. CDR3 in DNA: TGTGCCTGGGAGAGACGGATGAACACTGAAGCTTTCTTT. Protein sequence: CAWERRMNTEAFF. Together with reference TRBV30 and TRBJ1-1, the CDR3 gives the full variable domain: SQTIHQWPATLVQPVGSPLSLECTVEGTSNPNLYWYRQAAGRGLQLLFYSVGIGQISSEVPQNLSASRPQDRQFILSSKKLLLSDSGFYLCAWERRMNTEAFFGQGTRLTVV.

The V gene is TRBV30, the J gene TRBJ2-2, with D uncertain. The CDR3 sequence is 15 residues long. V lost 3 bases and J 0 bases, leaving 11 bases between the germline ends. Germline CDR1 reads GTSNPN; CDR2 reads SVGIG (reference sequence). The CDR3 is CAWRPGLANTGELFF. DNA for the CDR3: TGTGCCTGGAGGCCCGGCCTAGCGAACACCGGGGAGCTGTTTTTT.

This chain uses TRBV5-4 with TRBJ1-1; 7 bases line up with TRBD1. Unmatched junction bases numbered 3, after V lost 4 bases and J lost 3 bases. Germline V CDR1 and CDR2: SGHNT, YYREEE (reference sequence). The CDR3 runs 13 residues. Here the CDR3 reads CASSHDRDTEAFF. The CDR3 nucleotides read TGTGCCAGCAGCCACGACAGGGACACTGAAGCTTTCTTT.

The chain combines TRBV30 with TRBJ1-2; D is undetermined. Germline V gene lookup returns CDR1 GTSNPN and CDR2 SVGIG (reference sequence). The V and J ends lost 7 bases and 1 base respectively, with 7 bases between them. The CDR3 consists of 11 residues. Here the CDR3 reads CAFQRNYGYTF. The CDR3 DNA reads as TGTGCCTTCCAACGTAACTATGGCTACACCTTC.

This clone was recorded only once. The chain uses TRBV5-1 and TRBJ2-1, with TRBD1 matching 8 bases. Germline V gives CDR1 SGHRS, CDR2 YFSETQ. CDR3 length: 18 amino acids. Trimming took 1 base from V and 0 from J; bases not matched to a gene: 9. CDR3 bases: TGCGCCAGCAGCTTGTCCGGGGGACAGGCGAGCTCCTACAATGAGCAGTTCTTC. Translated: CASSLSGGQASSYNEQFF.

V usage is TRBV5-1 and J usage is TRBJ2-7; 7 nucleotides agree with TRBD1. Looked up from germline, CDR1 is SGHRS and CDR2 is YFSETQ. V lost 4 bases and J lost 6; bases outside the gene matches: 16. This CDR3 spans 16 amino acids. CDR3 region: CASSQRQGEVRGEQYF. CDR3 sequence (DNA): TGCGCCAGCAGCCAAAGACAGGGCGAAGTGAGAGGCGAGCAGTACTTC.

This clone appeared a few times. The CDR3 is CASSEIQGDQPQHF. In DNA, the CDR3 is TGTGCCAGCAGTGAAATACAGGGAGATCAGCCCCAGCATTTT. The chain couples TRBV2 to TRBJ1-5; possibly TRBD1 for D (6 bases). Germline V gives CDR1 SNHLY, CDR2 FYNNEI. With 2 bases removed from V and 5 bases from J, the gap between germline ends came to 10 bases. The CDR3 runs 14 residues.